One TCR beta chain is described in this entry. This record comes from a study of blood T cell repertoires in COVID-19. Across the whole study: Specimens from acute and convalescent COVID-19 originated in the United States, Italy and Spain. The analysed material was cDNA or gDNA that came from T cells, B-cell-depleted T cells, or PBMCs.

Under the authors' procedure: For nucleated cells, counts were estimated from reference gene primer amplification. Sequencing used immunoSEQ multiplex PCR; TCRdb keeps in-frame clones, though not all of them. V, J and clone size derive from that table, while D and trimming were established from the DNA sequence. Among some 150,000 clones, around 80% were seen once, and the ten largest hold under 9.5%. This TCR was sampled from a woman of 80 years or more in a cohort sampled during active or convalescent COVID-19. The material sequenced was peripheral blood.

The CDR3 is CASSLVLSGYTGELFF. CDR3 nucleotides: TGCGCCAGCAGCTTGGTTTTGAGCGGGTACACCGGGGAGCTGTTTTTT. The rearrangement joins TRBV5-1 to TRBJ2-2, with a weak D call TRBD2 (6 bases). Germline V lookup: CDR1 SGHRS, CDR2 YFSETQ. The CDR3 runs 16 residues. V lost 0 bases and J lost 3, with 12 bases in between.